This T cell receptor (beta chain) was profiled in a study of T cell repertoires in cytomegalovirus infection. Study details: Public TCR beta signatures marked donors with CMV infection and the matching HLA. Study-wide results and limits: CMV-specific TCR beta clonotypes restricted by HLA-C dominated the ex vivo response. Cumulative public TCR beta family frequency identified CMV carriers with the relevant HLA.

Germline V gives CDR1 SEHNR, CDR2 FQNEAQ (reference sequence). V was trimmed by 5 bases and J by 0 bases, leaving 21 bases between them. This CDR3 has 18 residues. Points on this clonotype: The target antigen is unknown.

TCRdb re-called the reads with MiXCR, one entry per CDR3 protein. The data show just under 550,000 distinct CDR3 sequences, approximately 26% seen once. The chain employs TRBV7-9 and TRBJ2-3; D ambiguous. Material: PBMCs. The source is a human donor in good health (CMV status not recorded). Some clones in this sample may be carry-over from other donors' samples. The CDR3 sequence: CASSPGPLAEPSTDTQYF. The DNA for the CDR3 is TGTGCCAGCAGCCCTGGCCCCTTGGCGGAACCTAGCACAGATACGCAGTATTTT. The variable domain in full, completed from reference TRBV7-9 and TRBJ2-3, reads DTGVSQNPRHKITKRGQNVTFRCDPISEHNRLYWYRQTLGQGPEFLTYFQNEAQLEKSRLLSDRFSAERPKGSFSTLEIQRTEQGDSAMYLCASSPGPLAEPSTDTQYFGPGTRLTVL.